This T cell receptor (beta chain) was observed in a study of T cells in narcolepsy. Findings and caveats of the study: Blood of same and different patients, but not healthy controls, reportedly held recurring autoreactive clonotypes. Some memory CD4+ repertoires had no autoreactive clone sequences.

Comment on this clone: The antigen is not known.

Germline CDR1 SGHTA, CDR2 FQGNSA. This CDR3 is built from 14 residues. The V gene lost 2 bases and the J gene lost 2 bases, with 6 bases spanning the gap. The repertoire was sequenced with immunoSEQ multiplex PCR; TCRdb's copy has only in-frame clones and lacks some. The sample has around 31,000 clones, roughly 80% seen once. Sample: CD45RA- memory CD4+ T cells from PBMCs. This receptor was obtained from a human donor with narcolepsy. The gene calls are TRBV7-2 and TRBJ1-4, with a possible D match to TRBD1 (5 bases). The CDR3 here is CASSLSGTNEKLFF. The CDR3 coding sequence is TGTGCCAGCAGCTTATCAGGGACTAATGAAAAACTGTTTTTT.